This T cell receptor beta chain was identified during a study of blood T cell repertoires in COVID-19. The data were produced by immunoSEQ multiplex PCR, yet TCRdb's version contains in-frame clones alone and is incomplete. The sample includes about 84,000 clones, 70% to 90% of them seen just once. The CDR3 extends over 14 amino acids. V gave up 6 bases and J gave up 5 bases, with 14 bases separating them. CDR1 MDHEN and CDR2 SYDVKM come from the germline V gene. V and J are TRBV28 and TRBJ1-5, with D perhaps matching TRBD1 (6 bases). This receptor was identified in a man at least 80 years old with active or convalescent COVID-19. Sequenced material: peripheral blood. The CDR3 loop reads CASRTTGLHQPQHF. Here the CDR3 DNA reads TGTGCCAGCAGGACAACAGGGCTGCATCAGCCCCAGCATTTT. The complete variable domain, with remaining parts taken from reference TRBV28 and TRBJ1-5, reads DVKVTQSSRYLVKRTGEKVFLECVQDMDHENMFWYRQDPGLGLRLIYFSYDVKMKEKGDIPEGYSVSREKKERFSLILESASTNQTSMYLCASRTTGLHQPQHFGDGTRLSIL.